One sample yielded the 28 T cell receptor beta chains listed below, sequenced in a study of blood T cell repertoires in COVID-19. Using immunoSEQ multiplex PCR, the repertoire was profiled, and TCRdb retains in-frame clones only, with some absent. The sample contains around 290,000 clones, just over 90% of which appear only once. Sequencing was carried out using peripheral blood. The receptors were sampled from a woman aged 25-40 years with COVID-19, enrolled during active disease.

The V call is TRBV29-1, the J call TRBJ2-3, with D perhaps matching TRBD1 (6 bases). The CDR3 spans 13 residues. Between the trimmed V and J ends, which lost 3 bases and 6 bases, there was a span of 13 bases. Looked up from germline, CDR1 is SQVTM and CDR2 is ANQGSEA. The CDR3 loop reads CSVDLGAGDTQYF. The CDR3 nucleotides read TGCAGCGTTGACTTGGGGGCAGGGGATACGCAGTATTTT.

The V and J genes are TRBV6-1 and TRBJ2-1; D unresolved. The V end lost 0 bases, the J end lost 0 bases, and 6 bases lay between the germline ends. Germline loops: CDR1 MNHNS, CDR2 SASEGT. The CDR3 is 15 amino acids. The CDR3 protein is CASSEASISYNEQFF. CDR3 coding DNA: TGTGCCAGCAGTGAAGCGAGTATCTCCTACAATGAGCAGTTCTTC.

The rearrangement uses TRBV20-1 and TRBJ2-7, with D maybe TRBD1 (5 bases). The CDR3 totals 11 residues. The V end was cut by 5 bases, the J end by 7 bases, with 12 bases between. Germline V gives CDR1 DFQATT, CDR2 SNEGSKA (reference sequence). The CDR3 DNA reads TGCAGTGCTCGCAGGGAAGTGGAGCAGTACTTC. It encodes CSARREVEQYF.

The rearrangement joins TRBV28 to TRBJ1-3; a possible D gene is TRBD1 (5 bases). Germline CDR1 MDHEN, CDR2 SYDVKM. The CDR3 consists of 15 residues. The V end lost 2 bases, the J end lost 4 bases, and 12 bases lay between the germline ends. This CDR3 is CASSLRGERGNTIYF. In nucleotides, the CDR3 is TGTGCCAGCAGTTTACGGGGGGAGAGGGGAAACACCATATATTTT.

This clone has just one count. This rearrangement joins TRBV28 to TRBJ2-2; 7 positions match TRBD2. Germline lookup yields CDR1 MDHEN and CDR2 SYDVKM. Trimming removed 2 bases from V and 2 bases from J; junction bases left unmatched: 5. This CDR3 spans 16 amino acids. Written as DNA, the CDR3 is TGTGCCAGCAGTTTAGAGGGCGGGAGTAACACCGGGGAGCTGTTTTTT. This encodes CASSLEGGSNTGELFF.

This rearrangement joins TRBV2 to TRBJ1-1; a possible D gene is TRBD1 (5 bases). The CDR3 length is 11 residues. Trimming pared 10 bases from V and 6 bases from J, leaving 12 bases between. Germline V gives CDR1 SNHLY, CDR2 FYNNEI. The CDR3 nucleotides read TGTGCCACCCCGTCGGGGGCTGAAGCTTTCTTT. Amino acid sequence: CATPSGAEAFF.

V and J are TRBV24-1 and TRBJ2-1, with D possibly matching TRBD2 (5 bases). CDR1 is KGHDR and CDR2 is SFDVKD in the germline V gene. CDR3 size: 13 residues. V was clipped by 3 bases and J by 8 bases, with 10 bases between them. CDR3 protein: CATSDEDGDEQFF. DNA for the CDR3: TGTGCCACCAGTGATGAAGACGGGGATGAGCAGTTCTTC.

The chain couples TRBV6-1 to TRBJ2-7; D gene ambiguous. The V and J ends lost 0 bases and 2 bases respectively, with 8 bases between them. Germline CDR1 is MNHNS and CDR2 is SASEGT. CDR3 size: 14 residues. The CDR3 coding sequence is TGTGCCAGCAGTGAAGCCTCGCAGACCTACGAGCAGTACTTC. It yields the protein CASSEASQTYEQYF.

Written as DNA, the CDR3 is TGTGCCAGCAGCGGGGGACTTTACGCGGGAAACACCATATATTTT. Encoded protein: CASSGGLYAGNTIYF. J is TRBJ1-3 and V is TRBV9; possible D gene TRBD1, 5 bases. The CDR3 runs to 15 residues. V was pared by 3 bases and J by 4 bases, with 14 bases between. Germline V gives CDR1 SGDLS, CDR2 YYNGEE.

The chain combines TRBV9 with TRBJ2-7, with 9 bases identical to TRBD1. V gave up 4 bases and J gave up 4 bases; unmatched junction bases: 12. Per the germline V gene, CDR1 is SGDLS and CDR2 is YYNGEE. This CDR3 spans 16 amino acids. The CDR3 region has the DNA TGTGCCAGCAGCCTTACCGCCGGGACAGGGCGTTACGAGCAGTACTTC. Protein sequence: CASSLTAGTGRYEQYF.

This chain links TRBV3-1 (or the pseudogene TRBV3-2) with TRBJ2-5, with a tentative D call TRBD2 (5 bases). Germline V gene data show CDR1 as LGHDT and CDR2 as YNNKEL (reference sequence). There are 11 residues in the CDR3. Trimming pared 4 bases from V and 5 bases from J, leaving 5 bases between. The CDR3 loop is CASSPGETQYF. The CDR3 DNA is TGTGCCAGCAGCCCGGGGGAGACCCAGTACTTC.

The chain has TRBV30 and TRBJ1-6; 8 bases map to TRBD1. V was clipped by 5 bases and J by 10 bases; unmatched bases: 7. This CDR3 comprises 13 residues. The germline V gene has CDR1 GTSNPN and CDR2 SVGIG (reference sequence). The CDR3 protein is CAWGTGGMSPLHF. The CDR3 nucleotides are TGTGCCTGGGGAACAGGGGGGATGTCACCCCTCCACTTT.

The CDR3 sequence: CATQTGVNTEAFF. The CDR3 DNA reads as TGTGCCACCCAGACGGGAGTGAACACTGAAGCTTTCTTT. The V call is TRBV27, the J call TRBJ1-1; no clear D. CDR3 size: 13 residues. Trimming shortened V by 10 bases and J by 0 bases, and 12 bases separated the two germline ends. From germline, CDR1 is MNHEY and CDR2 SMNVEV (reference sequence).

The chain is built from TRBV29-1 and TRBJ2-1, with D tentatively TRBD1 (6 bases). Germline V gene sequence: CDR1 SQVTM, CDR2 ANQGSEA. The V and J ends lost 0 bases and 4 bases respectively, with 10 bases between them. This CDR3 is 14 amino acids long. The chain's CDR3 is CSVEDQDRYNEQFF. Written as DNA, the CDR3 is TGCAGCGTTGAAGATCAGGACAGATACAATGAGCAGTTCTTC.

The J gene is TRBJ1-5, the V gene TRBV28; D may be TRBD1 (5 bases). From germline, CDR1 is MDHEN and CDR2 SYDVKM. V was trimmed by 5 bases and J by 0 bases, leaving 11 bases between them. The CDR3 sequence is 15 residues long. CDR3 in amino acids: CASSTDTNSNQPQHF. CDR3 nucleotide sequence: TGTGCCAGCAGTACGGACACAAATAGCAATCAGCCCCAGCATTTT.

V gene TRBV29-1 combines with J gene TRBJ2-3; no reliable D call. The germline V gene has CDR1 SQVTM and CDR2 ANQGSEA. Trimming shortened V by 4 bases and J by 0 bases, and 8 bases separated the two germline ends. This CDR3 contains 13 residues. This CDR3 is CSVASASTDTQYF. Here the CDR3 DNA reads TGCAGCGTTGCCAGTGCTAGCACAGATACGCAGTATTTT.

The rearrangement joins TRBV3-1 (or the pseudogene TRBV3-2) to TRBJ2-6; D not certain. CDR1 and CDR2 (germline): LGHDT, YNNKEL (reference sequence). The CDR3 loop spans 14 amino acids. Trimming shortened V by 2 bases and J by 1 base, and 3 bases separated the two germline ends. The CDR3 nucleotides read TGTGCCAGCAGCCAACAGTCTGGGGCCAACGTCCTGACTTTC. This translates into CASSQQSGANVLTF.

This chain connects TRBV12-3 or TRBV12-4 to TRBJ2-2, with D maybe TRBD1 (6 bases). The CDR3 is made up of 12 amino acids. V was pared by 6 bases and J by 5 bases, with 7 bases between. In DNA form, the CDR3 reads TGTGCCAGCAGCCAGGGGACCGGGGAGCTGTTTTTT. This sequence encodes CASSQGTGELFF.

Turning to this clone: This CDR3 is also generated by other DNA sequences in the sample. The chain uses TRBV2 and TRBJ1-2; the match to TRBD1 covers 9 bases. CDR1 and CDR2 from the germline V gene are SNHLY and FYNNEI. This CDR3 region has 13 residues. Trimming cost V 6 bases and J 6 bases; bases outside gene matches: 5. In nucleotides, the CDR3 is TGTGCCAGCAGAGGACAGGGGATTGATGGCTACACCTTC. Protein sequence: CASRGQGIDGYTF.

The J gene is TRBJ1-5, the V gene TRBV15, with D possibly being TRBD1 (6 bases). Per germline, CDR1 LNHNV and CDR2 YYDKDF (reference sequence). V lost 5 bases and J lost 1, with 15 bases in between. This CDR3 has 16 residues. DNA for the CDR3: TGTGCCACCAGCGGAGTACAGGGTGGGAGCAATCAGCCCCAGCATTTT. It codes for CATSGVQGGSNQPQHF.

This clone was seen once. The chain employs TRBV28 and TRBJ1-5; 7 positions agree with TRBD1. The V gene end was trimmed by 10 bases and the J gene end by 4 bases; junction bases not matched to a gene: 7. Looked up from germline, CDR1 is MDHEN and CDR2 is SYDVKM. This CDR3 has 13 residues. Here the CDR3 reads CATRQGNNQPQHF. As DNA, the CDR3 is TGTGCCACCAGACAGGGCAATAATCAGCCCCAGCATTTT. The entire variable domain, with the rest obtained from reference TRBV28 and TRBJ1-5, is as follows: DVKVTQSSRYLVKRTGEKVFLECVQDMDHENMFWYRQDPGLGLRLIYFSYDVKMKEKGDIPEGYSVSREKKERFSLILESASTNQTSMYLCATRQGNNQPQHFGDGTRLSIL.

The rearrangement links TRBV19 to TRBJ1-2; D remains ambiguous. CDR3 size: 12 residues. Trimming left V 4 bases short and J 7 bases short, with 10 bases between. Germline values: CDR1 LNHDA, CDR2 SQIVND (reference sequence). The CDR3 DNA reads TGTGCCAGTAGTACGGACTATAGTGGCTACACCTTC. It specifies CASSTDYSGYTF.

The genes are TRBV13 and TRBJ1-1; D is undetermined. Germline CDR1 is PRHDT and CDR2 is FYEKMQ (reference sequence). V was pared by 3 bases and J by 4 bases, with 15 bases between. This CDR3 contains 15 residues. CDR3 sequence (DNA): TGTGCCAGCAGCTTCGGCAGCCTGAGGAGCACTGAAGCTTTCTTT. It encodes CASSFGSLRSTEAFF.

DNA of the CDR3: TGTGCCAGCAGCCCCGCCGGGACAGGGGTGAACATTCAGTACTTC. It translates to CASSPAGTGVNIQYF. The V call is TRBV7-9, the J call TRBJ2-4, with 10 bases matching TRBD1. V gave up 5 bases and J gave up 7 bases; unmatched junction bases: 8. In germline, CDR1 is SEHNR, CDR2 FQNEAQ (reference sequence). This CDR3 spans 15 amino acids.

The V and J genes are TRBV13 and TRBJ2-1, with D perhaps TRBD2 (6 bases). The CDR3 covers 16 residues. Germline V gives CDR1 PRHDT, CDR2 FYEKMQ (reference sequence). V shed 5 bases and J shed 1 base, with 15 bases lying between them. Here the CDR3 reads CASSLRPGGSYNEQFF. DNA of the CDR3: TGTGCCAGCAGCCTCAGACCAGGAGGGTCCTACAATGAGCAGTTCTTC. Using reference TRBV13 and TRBJ2-1 for the parts outside the CDR3, the full variable domain is AAGVIQSPRHLIKEKRETATLKCYPIPRHDTVYWYQQGPGQDPQFLISFYEKMQSDKGSIPDRFSAQQFSDYHSELNMSSLELGDSALYFCASSLRPGGSYNEQFFGPGTRLTVL.

The V and J genes are TRBV30 and TRBJ2-7; 7 bases align to TRBD2. The ends lost 4 bases at V and 1 base at J; junction bases unmatched: 4. Germline V gene data show CDR1 as GTSNPN and CDR2 as SVGIG (reference sequence). This CDR3 is built from 13 residues. The CDR3 loop reads CAWTAGGSYEQYF. DNA for the CDR3: TGTGCCTGGACCGCCGGGGGGTCCTACGAGCAGTACTTC.

This chain uses TRBV20-1 with TRBJ2-1, with 8 bases that match TRBD2. Trimming took 3 bases from V and 10 from J; bases not matched to a gene: 17. Looked up from germline, CDR1 is DFQATT and CDR2 is SNEGSKA (reference sequence). The CDR3 contains 16 residues. The CDR3: CSASPSGSSAGREQFF. In nucleotides, the CDR3 is TGCAGTGCTAGTCCCAGCGGGAGCTCCGCGGGTCGAGAGCAGTTCTTC.

A few counts support this clone. The rearrangement uses TRBV28 and TRBJ2-2; no definite D call. CDR3 length: 14 amino acids. Germline loops: CDR1 MDHEN, CDR2 SYDVKM. The germline V and J ends were trimmed by 5 bases and 2 bases, with 9 bases remaining between them. The CDR3 loop reads CASSPPLNTGELFF. CDR3 nucleotides: TGTGCCAGCAGTCCCCCGCTAAACACCGGGGAGCTGTTTTTT.